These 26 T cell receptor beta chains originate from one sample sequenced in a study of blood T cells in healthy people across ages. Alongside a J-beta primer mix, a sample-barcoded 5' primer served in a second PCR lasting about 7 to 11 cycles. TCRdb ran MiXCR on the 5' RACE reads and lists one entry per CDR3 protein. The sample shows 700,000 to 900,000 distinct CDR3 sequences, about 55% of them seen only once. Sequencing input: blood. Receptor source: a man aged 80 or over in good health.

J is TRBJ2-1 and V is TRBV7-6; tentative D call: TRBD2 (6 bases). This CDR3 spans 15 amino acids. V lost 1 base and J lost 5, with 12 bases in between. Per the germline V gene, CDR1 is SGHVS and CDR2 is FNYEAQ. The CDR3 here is CASSLVGGFNNEQFF. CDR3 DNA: TGTGCCAGCAGCTTAGTGGGAGGATTTAACAATGAGCAGTTCTTC.

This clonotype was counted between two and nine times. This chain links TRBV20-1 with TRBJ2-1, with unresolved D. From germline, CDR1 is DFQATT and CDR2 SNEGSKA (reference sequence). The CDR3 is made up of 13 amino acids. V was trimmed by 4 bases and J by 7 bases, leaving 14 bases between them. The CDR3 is CSATMGLWNEQFF. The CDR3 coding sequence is TGCAGTGCTACTATGGGCCTATGGAATGAGCAGTTCTTC.

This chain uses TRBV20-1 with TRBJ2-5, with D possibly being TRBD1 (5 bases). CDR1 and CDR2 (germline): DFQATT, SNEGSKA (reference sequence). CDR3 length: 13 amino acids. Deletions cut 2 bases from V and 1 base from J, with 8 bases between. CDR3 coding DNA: TGCAGTGCTAGATTGACAGTCCAAGAGACCCAGTACTTC. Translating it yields CSARLTVQETQYF.

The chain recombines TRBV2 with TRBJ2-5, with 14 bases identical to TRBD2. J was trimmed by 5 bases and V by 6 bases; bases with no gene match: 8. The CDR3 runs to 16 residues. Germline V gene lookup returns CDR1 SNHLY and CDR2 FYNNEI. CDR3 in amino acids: CASSLGLAGVAETQYF. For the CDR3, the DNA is TGTGCCAGCAGCCTGGGACTAGCGGGAGTTGCTGAGACCCAGTACTTC.

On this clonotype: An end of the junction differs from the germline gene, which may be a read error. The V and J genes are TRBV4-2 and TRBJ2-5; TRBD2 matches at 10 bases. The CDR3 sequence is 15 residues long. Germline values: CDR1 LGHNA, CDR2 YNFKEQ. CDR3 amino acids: CASSRGLAYQGTQYF. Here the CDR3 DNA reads TGTGCCAGCAGCCGGGGACTAGCGTACCAAGGGACCCAGTACTTC.

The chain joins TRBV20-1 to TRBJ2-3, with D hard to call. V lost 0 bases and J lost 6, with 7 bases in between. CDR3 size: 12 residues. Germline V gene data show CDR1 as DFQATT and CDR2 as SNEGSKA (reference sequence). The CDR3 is CSARDEQDTQYF. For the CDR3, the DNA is TGCAGTGCTAGAGATGAACAGGATACGCAGTATTTT.

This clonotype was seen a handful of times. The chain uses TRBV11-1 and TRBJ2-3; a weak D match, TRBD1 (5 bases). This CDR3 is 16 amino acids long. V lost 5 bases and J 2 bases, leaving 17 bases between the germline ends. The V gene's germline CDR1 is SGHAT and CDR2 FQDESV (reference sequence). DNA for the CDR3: TGTGCCAGCAGCGACCAGGGCGTGGCCAACACAGATACGCAGTATTTT. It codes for CASSDQGVANTDTQYF. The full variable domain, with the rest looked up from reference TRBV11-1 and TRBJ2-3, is EAEVAQSPRYKITEKSQAVAFWCDPISGHATLYWYRQILGQGPELLVQFQDESVVDDSQLPKDRFSAERLKGVDSTLKIQPAELGDSAMYLCASSDQGVANTDTQYFGPGTRLTVL.

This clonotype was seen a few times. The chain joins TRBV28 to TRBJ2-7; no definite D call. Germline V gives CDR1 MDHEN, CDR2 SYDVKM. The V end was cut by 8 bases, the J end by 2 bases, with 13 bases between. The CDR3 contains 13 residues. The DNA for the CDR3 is TGTGCCAGCGCCGGCAGGACCCCCTACGAGCAGTACTTC. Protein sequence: CASAGRTPYEQYF.

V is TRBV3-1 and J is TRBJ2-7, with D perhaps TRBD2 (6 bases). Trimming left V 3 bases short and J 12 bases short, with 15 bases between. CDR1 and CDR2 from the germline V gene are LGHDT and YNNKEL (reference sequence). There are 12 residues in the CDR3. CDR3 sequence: CASSQGDSGWYF. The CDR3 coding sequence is TGTGCCAGCAGCCAGGGGGACTCCGGTTGGTACTTC.

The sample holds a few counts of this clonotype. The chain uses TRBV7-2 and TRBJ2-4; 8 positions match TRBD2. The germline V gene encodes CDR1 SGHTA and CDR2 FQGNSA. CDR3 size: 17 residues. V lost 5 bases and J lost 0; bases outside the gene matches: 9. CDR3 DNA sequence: TGTGCCAGCAGCGGGACGGGGGGGAGACTAGCCAAAAACATTCAGTACTTC. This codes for CASSGTGGRLAKNIQYF.

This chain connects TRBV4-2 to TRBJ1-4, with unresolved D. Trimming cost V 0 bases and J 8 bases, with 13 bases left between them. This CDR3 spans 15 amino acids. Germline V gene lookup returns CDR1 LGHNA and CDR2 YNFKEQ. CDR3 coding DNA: TGTGCCAGCAGCCAAGATCTCGGCCTAAGGGAAAAACTGTTTTTT. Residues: CASSQDLGLREKLFF.

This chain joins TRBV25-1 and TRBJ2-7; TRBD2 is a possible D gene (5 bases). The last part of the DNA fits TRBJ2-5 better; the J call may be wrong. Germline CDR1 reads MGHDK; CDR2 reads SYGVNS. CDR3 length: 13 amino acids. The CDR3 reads CASSDRTPATQYF. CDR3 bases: TGTGCCAGCAGTGACCGGACTCCGGCGACCCAGTACTTC.

CDR3 loop: CASSPAGGNYGYTF. The CDR3, as DNA: TGTGCCAGCAGTCCCGCCGGGGGGAACTATGGCTACACCTTC. V usage is TRBV6-5 and J usage is TRBJ1-2; possibly TRBD1 for D (5 bases). The CDR3 loop spans 14 amino acids. From germline, CDR1 is MNHEY and CDR2 SVGAGI. The ends were cut back, 5 bases at V and 2 bases at J, with 12 bases in the middle.

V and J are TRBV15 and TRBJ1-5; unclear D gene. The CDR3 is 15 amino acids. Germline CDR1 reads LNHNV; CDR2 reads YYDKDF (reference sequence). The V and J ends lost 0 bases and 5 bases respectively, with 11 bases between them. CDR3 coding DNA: TGTGCCACCAGCAGAGATCTGGGAGGCCATCAGCCCCAGCATTTT. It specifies CATSRDLGGHQPQHF.

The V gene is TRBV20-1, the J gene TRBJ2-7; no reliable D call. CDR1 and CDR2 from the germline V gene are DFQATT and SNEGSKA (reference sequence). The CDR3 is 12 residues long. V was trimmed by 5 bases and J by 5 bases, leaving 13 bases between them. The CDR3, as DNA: TGCAGTGCTGAGCCGCTTAGGGACGAGCAGTACTTC. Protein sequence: CSAEPLRDEQYF.

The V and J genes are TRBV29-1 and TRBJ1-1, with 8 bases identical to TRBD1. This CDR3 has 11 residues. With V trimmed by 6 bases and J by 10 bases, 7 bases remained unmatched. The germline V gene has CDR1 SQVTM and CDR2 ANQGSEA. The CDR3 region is CSVDPGQGAFF. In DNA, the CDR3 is TGCAGCGTCGACCCCGGACAGGGAGCTTTCTTT.

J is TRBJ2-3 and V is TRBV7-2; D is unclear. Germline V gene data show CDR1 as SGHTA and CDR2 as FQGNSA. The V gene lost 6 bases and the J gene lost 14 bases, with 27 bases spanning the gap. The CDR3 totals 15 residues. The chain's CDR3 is CASSRDDRWNRDAYF. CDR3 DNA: TGTGCCAGCAGTCGAGATGATCGATGGAACAGAGACGCGTATTTT.

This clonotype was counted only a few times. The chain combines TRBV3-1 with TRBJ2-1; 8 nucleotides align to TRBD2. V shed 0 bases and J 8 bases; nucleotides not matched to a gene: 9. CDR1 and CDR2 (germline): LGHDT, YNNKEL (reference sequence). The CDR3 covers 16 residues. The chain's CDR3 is CASSQEAGEGLDEQFF. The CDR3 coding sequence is TGTGCCAGCAGCCAAGAAGCGGGAGAGGGGTTGGATGAGCAGTTCTTC.

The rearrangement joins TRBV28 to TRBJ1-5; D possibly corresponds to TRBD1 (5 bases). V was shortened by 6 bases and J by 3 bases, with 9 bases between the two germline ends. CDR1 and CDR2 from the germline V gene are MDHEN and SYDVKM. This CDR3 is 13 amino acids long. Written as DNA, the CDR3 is TGTGCCAGCAGACAGGCCCCCAATCAGCCCCAGCATTTT. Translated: CASRQAPNQPQHF.

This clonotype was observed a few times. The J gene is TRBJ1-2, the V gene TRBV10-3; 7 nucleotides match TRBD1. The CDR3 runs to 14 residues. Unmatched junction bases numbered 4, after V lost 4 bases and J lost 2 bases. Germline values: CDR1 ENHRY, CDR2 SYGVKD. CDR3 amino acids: CAISVNRGNYGYTF. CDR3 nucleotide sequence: TGTGCCATCAGTGTGAACAGGGGAAACTATGGCTACACCTTC.

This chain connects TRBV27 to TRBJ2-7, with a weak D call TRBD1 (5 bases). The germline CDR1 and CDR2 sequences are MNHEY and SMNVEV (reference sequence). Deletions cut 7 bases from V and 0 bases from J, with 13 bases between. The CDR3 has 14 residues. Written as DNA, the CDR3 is TGTGCCAGCACTACCTGGGGCAACTCCTACGAGCAGTACTTC. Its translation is CASTTWGNSYEQYF.

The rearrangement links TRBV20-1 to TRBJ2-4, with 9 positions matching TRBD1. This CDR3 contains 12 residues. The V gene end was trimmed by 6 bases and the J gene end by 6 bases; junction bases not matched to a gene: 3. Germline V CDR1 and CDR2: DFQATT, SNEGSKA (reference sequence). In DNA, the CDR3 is TGCAGTGCAGGACAGGGGACAAACATTCAGTACTTC. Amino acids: CSAGQGTNIQYF.

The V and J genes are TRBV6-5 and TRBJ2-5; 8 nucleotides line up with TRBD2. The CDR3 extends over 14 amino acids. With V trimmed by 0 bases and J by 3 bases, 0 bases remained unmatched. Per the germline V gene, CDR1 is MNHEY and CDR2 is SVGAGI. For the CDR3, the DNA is TGTGCCAGCAGTTACTCTAGCGGGAAAGAGACCCAGTACTTC. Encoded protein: CASSYSSGKETQYF.

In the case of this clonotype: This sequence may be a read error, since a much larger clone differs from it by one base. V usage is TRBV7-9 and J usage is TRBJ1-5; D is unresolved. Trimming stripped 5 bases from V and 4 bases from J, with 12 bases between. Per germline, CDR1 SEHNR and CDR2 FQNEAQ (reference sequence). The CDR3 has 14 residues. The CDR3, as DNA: TGTGCCAGCAGCCGTCGAGGACCAAATCAGCCCCAGCATTTT. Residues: CASSRRGPNQPQHF. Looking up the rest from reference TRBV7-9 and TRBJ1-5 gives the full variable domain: DTGVSQNPRHKITKRGQNVTFRCDPISEHNRLYWYRQTLGQGPEFLTYFQNEAQLEKSRLLSDRFSAERPKGSFSTLEIQRTEQGDSAMYLCASSRRGPNQPQHFGDGTRLSIL.

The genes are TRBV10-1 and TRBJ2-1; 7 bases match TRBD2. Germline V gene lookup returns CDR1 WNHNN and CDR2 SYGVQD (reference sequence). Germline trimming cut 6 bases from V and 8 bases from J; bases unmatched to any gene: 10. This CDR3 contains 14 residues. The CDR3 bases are TGCGCCAGCAGGGGTAGCGGGCCCCGGGATGAGCAGTTCTTC. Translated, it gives CASRGSGPRDEQFF.

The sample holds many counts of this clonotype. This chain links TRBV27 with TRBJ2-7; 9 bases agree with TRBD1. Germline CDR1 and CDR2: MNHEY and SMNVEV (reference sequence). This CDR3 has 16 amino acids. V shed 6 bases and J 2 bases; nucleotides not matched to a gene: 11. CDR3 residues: CASSPVVGQGTYEQYF. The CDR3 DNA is TGTGCCAGCAGCCCAGTCGTGGGACAGGGAACCTACGAGCAGTACTTC.